One and the same sample provided the 23 T cell receptor beta chains below, sequenced in a study of T cells after yellow fever vaccination. TCRdb re-derived calls from the 5' RACE reads in MiXCR, one entry per CDR3 protein. The profile covers some 300,000 distinct CDR3 sequences, with 8.7% appearing a single time and 3% to 4% taken by the ten largest. Sequencing used CD4+ T cells sorted from PBMCs, obtained 5 days after the yellow fever booster vaccination. The receptors were sampled from a man younger than 35 who received the YFV17D yellow fever vaccine.

This clonotype has a handful of counts. The chain has TRBV11-2 and TRBJ1-1; D remains unclear. Germline V gives CDR1 SGHAT, CDR2 FQNNGV. The CDR3 sequence is 15 residues long. Trimming left V 5 bases short and J 0 bases short, with 13 bases between. In nucleotides, the CDR3 is TGTGCCAGCAGCCAAATTCCTTCAGTGAACACTGAAGCTTTCTTT. Protein sequence: CASSQIPSVNTEAFF.

The chain links TRBV7-9 to TRBJ2-3, with a tentative D call TRBD1 (6 bases). The CDR3 totals 15 residues. The germline gives CDR1 SEHNR, CDR2 FQNEAQ (reference sequence). Trimming left V 2 bases short and J 1 base short, with 10 bases between. Written as DNA, the CDR3 is TGTGCCAGCAGCTTACAGAGACAGGGCACAGATACGCAGTATTTT. This encodes CASSLQRQGTDTQYF.

V and J are TRBV18 and TRBJ2-3, with 8 bases lining up with TRBD2. The ends lost 2 bases at V and 0 bases at J; junction bases unmatched: 4. The CDR3 has 16 amino acids. The germline CDR1 and CDR2 sequences are KGHSH and LQKENI. In DNA form, the CDR3 reads TGTGCCAGCTCACCAAGGGTAGCGGGGAGCACAGATACGCAGTATTTT. Translated: CASSPRVAGSTDTQYF.

The rearrangement links TRBV30 to TRBJ2-7; tentative D call: TRBD1 (6 bases). CDR1 GTSNPN and CDR2 SVGIG come from the germline V gene (reference sequence). With 2 bases removed from V and 5 bases from J, the gap between germline ends came to 10 bases. This CDR3 is built from 12 residues. CDR3 coding DNA: TGTGCCTGGAGTACAGGGCCCCACGAGCAGTACTTC. Its translation: CAWSTGPHEQYF. The full variable domain, in which reference TRBV30 and TRBJ2-7 provide the parts outside the CDR3, is SQTIHQWPATLVQPVGSPLSLECTVEGTSNPNLYWYRQAAGRGLQLLFYSVGIGQISSEVPQNLSASRPQDRQFILSSKKLLLSDSGFYLCAWSTGPHEQYFGPGTRLTVT.

The gene calls are TRBV29-1 and TRBJ2-7, with D maybe TRBD2 (7 bases). With 7 bases removed from V and 1 base from J, the gap between germline ends came to 20 bases. The CDR3 length is 15 residues. Germline CDR1 reads SQVTM; CDR2 reads ANQGSEA. The DNA for the CDR3 is TGCAGCGGGGACCCTTGGGCGGGGGCTTCCTACGAGCAGTACTTC. Protein: CSGDPWAGASYEQYF.

This clonotype was counted at least ten times. The genes are TRBV12-3 or TRBV12-4 and TRBJ2-3, with TRBD1 matching 7 bases. This CDR3 has 15 amino acids. Trimming removed 5 bases from V and 0 bases from J; junction bases left unmatched: 5. The CDR3 nucleotides are TGTGCCAGCAGTCCCCAGGGGGTTAGCACAGATACGCAGTATTTT. It codes for CASSPQGVSTDTQYF.

Here the CDR3 DNA reads TGCGCCAGCAGCCAAGATCGGCTAGCGCGACTGGATGAGCAGTTCTTC. Residues: CASSQDRLARLDEQFF. This sequence joins TRBV4-3 and TRBJ2-1; possible D gene TRBD2, 6 bases. Germline assignment: CDR1 LGHNA and CDR2 YSLEER. This CDR3 has 16 residues. Trimming cost V 0 bases and J 8 bases, with 17 bases left between them.

This clonotype has just a few counts. The rearrangement uses TRBV6-2 or TRBV6-3 and TRBJ2-7; the match to TRBD2 covers 10 bases. The germline V gene has CDR1 MNHEY and CDR2 SVGEGT. CDR3 length: 14 residues. Trimming took 6 bases from V and 2 from J; bases not matched to a gene: 4. CDR3 sequence: CASREAGGAYEQYV. CDR3 sequence (DNA): TGTGCCAGCAGGGAAGCGGGGGGGGCCTACGAGCAGTACGTC.

The V call is TRBV9, the J call TRBJ2-3; 8 nucleotides agree with TRBD2. V trimming: 0 bases; J trimming: 1 base; junction bases outside the gene matches: 1. The CDR3 spans 15 residues. The germline V gene encodes CDR1 SGDLS and CDR2 YYNGEE. The CDR3 protein is CASSVAGGRTDTQYF. CDR3 DNA: TGTGCCAGCAGCGTAGCGGGGGGGCGCACAGATACGCAGTATTTT.

This clonotype was counted many times. The chain is built from TRBV12-3 or TRBV12-4 and TRBJ1-5; D is possibly TRBD1 (6 bases). The CDR3 is made up of 16 amino acids. V lost 4 bases to trimming and J lost 1 base, with 14 bases between them. The CDR3 DNA is TGTGCCAGCAGTTCCCAGGGGAGGGAGAGCAATCAGCCCCAGCATTTT. Translating it yields CASSSQGRESNQPQHF.

This clonotype was recorded a few times. This chain links TRBV24-1 with TRBJ2-1, with TRBD1 matching 9 bases. Germline trimming cut 7 bases from V and 7 bases from J; bases unmatched to any gene: 10. This CDR3 has 15 residues. CDR1 is KGHDR and CDR2 is SFDVKD in the germline V gene. This CDR3 reads CATRGTGGSGNEQFF. CDR3 coding DNA: TGTGCCACCAGGGGAACAGGGGGCTCGGGAAATGAGCAGTTCTTC.

The chain employs TRBV4-3 and TRBJ2-1; D may be TRBD2 (7 bases). CDR1 and CDR2 from the germline V gene are LGHNA and YSLEER. V was pared by 0 bases and J by 7 bases, with 19 bases between. There are 17 residues in the CDR3. The CDR3 loop is CASSQDSRGAGFNEQFF. The CDR3 nucleotides are TGCGCCAGCAGCCAAGATAGTCGGGGGGCGGGATTTAATGAGCAGTTCTTC.

Remarks on this clonotype: The germline gene is not matched at one end of the junction; a read error may be the cause. The chain joins TRBV7-7 to TRBJ2-3; 9 bases are a match to TRBD1. The CDR3 covers 15 residues. CDR1 SSHAT and CDR2 FNYEAQ come from the germline V gene (reference sequence). The CDR3 spells CASSRGQGPSDTQYF. The CDR3 DNA sequence: TGTGCTAGCAGCCGGGGACAGGGTCCGTCAGATACGCAGTATTTT.

In the case of this clonotype: A read error may be the cause here, since a much bigger clone is one base away. V and J are TRBV5-1 and TRBJ1-1, with D possibly being TRBD1 (6 bases). The germline V gene has CDR1 SGHRS and CDR2 YFSETQ. Trimming took off 2 bases at V and 0 bases at J, with 8 bases between the two ends. There are 14 residues in the CDR3. The CDR3 reads CASSFDRMNTEAFF. As DNA, the CDR3 is TGCGCCAGCAGCTTCGACAGGATGAACACTGAAGCTTTCTTT.

J is TRBJ1-6 and V is TRBV5-6, with no clear D. The CDR3 is 13 amino acids. Germline values: CDR1 SGHDT, CDR2 YYEEEE. V shed 5 bases and J shed 11 bases, with 14 bases lying between them. The CDR3 is CASSLTSQTPLHF. CDR3 DNA: TGTGCCAGCAGTTTAACCTCCCAAACACCCCTCCACTTT. The full variable domain, in which reference TRBV5-6 and TRBJ1-6 provide the parts outside the CDR3, is DAGVTQSPTHLIKTRGQQVTLRCSPKSGHDTVSWYQQALGQGPQFIFQYYEEEERQRGNFPDRFSGHQFPNYSSELNVNALLLGDSALYLCASSLTSQTPLHFGNGTRLTVT.

This clonotype was counted ten times or more. An end of the junction differs from the germline gene, which may be a read error. The chain carries TRBV7-7 and TRBJ2-3; D is perhaps TRBD1 (6 bases). There are 13 residues in the CDR3. Germline lookup yields CDR1 SSHAT and CDR2 FNYEAQ (reference sequence). The CDR3 sequence is CASSLQGLDTQYF. The CDR3 DNA is TGTGCTAGCAGCTTACAGGGTCTGGATACGCAGTATTTT.

The table lists this clonotype with many counts. For the CDR3, the DNA is TGTGCCAGCAGCGCGAGGGGATATAGCAATCAGCCCCAGCATTTT. Its translation is CASSARGYSNQPQHF. The chain couples TRBV7-2 to TRBJ1-5; D may be TRBD1 (5 bases). The length of the CDR3 is 15 residues. Trimming took 5 bases from V and 0 from J, leaving 11 bases between them. Looked up from germline, CDR1 is SGHTA and CDR2 is FQGNSA.

This chain uses TRBV12-3 or TRBV12-4 with TRBJ2-2; 8 bases align to TRBD1. V lost 3 bases and J lost 6; bases outside the gene matches: 3. This CDR3 region has 14 residues. CDR3: CASSLGQVPGELFF. CDR3 bases: TGTGCCAGCAGTTTGGGACAGGTTCCCGGGGAGCTGTTTTTT.

The chain has TRBV10-3 and TRBJ1-1; a weak D match, TRBD1 (5 bases). CDR3 length: 16 residues. V shed 8 bases and J shed 0 bases, with 19 bases lying between them. Germline CDR1 reads ENHRY; CDR2 reads SYGVKD. The DNA for the CDR3 is TGTGCCATCGGGGGGGAGCCGGGACGGATGAACACTGAAGCTTTCTTT. This sequence encodes CAIGGEPGRMNTEAFF.

This clonotype was counted ten times or more. The J gene is TRBJ1-3, the V gene TRBV5-1, with D unclear. The V gene's germline CDR1 is SGHRS and CDR2 YFSETQ. The CDR3 consists of 14 residues. Trimming removed 4 bases at V and 8 bases at J, with 16 bases between. CDR3 sequence (DNA): TGCGCCAGCAGCCTGGGTCGAAAGGGAGACACCATATATTTT. Protein: CASSLGRKGDTIYF.

The table lists this clonotype with many counts. The chain joins TRBV6-5 to TRBJ1-2; D is possibly TRBD1 (5 bases). V was pared by 2 bases and J by 4 bases, with 11 bases between. The CDR3 sequence is 14 residues long. The germline CDR1 and CDR2 sequences are MNHEY and SVGAGI. The CDR3 protein is CASSYRQRAYGYTF. As DNA, the CDR3 is TGTGCCAGCAGTTACCGACAGAGAGCCTATGGCTACACCTTC.

This clonotype was seen many times. The chain employs TRBV28 and TRBJ2-3, with TRBD2 matching 10 bases. Germline V gene sequence: CDR1 MDHEN, CDR2 SYDVKM. Trimming at V came to 6 bases and at J to 1 base, leaving 10 bases not matched to a gene. The CDR3 contains 17 residues. CDR3 residues: CASSPLLAGFGTDTQYF. DNA for the CDR3: TGTGCCAGCAGCCCCCTACTAGCGGGGTTCGGCACAGATACGCAGTATTTT.

This chain joins TRBV29-1 and TRBJ2-7; TRBD1 aligns across 7 bases. V lost 6 bases to trimming and J lost 5 bases; unmatched junction nucleotides: 7. The V gene's germline CDR1 is SQVTM and CDR2 ANQGSEA. The CDR3 runs 12 residues. In DNA, the CDR3 is TGCAGCGTGACACAGGGGTACGACGAGCAGTACTTC. This gives the protein CSVTQGYDEQYF.